This TCR beta chain appears in the sequencing data of a study of T cell responses to AZD1222 COVID-19 vaccine. Whole-study context: Whether given at about 4 or about 12 weeks, second doses were pooled.

V was clipped by 9 bases and J by 6 bases, with 20 bases between them. Per the germline V gene, CDR1 is MNHEY and CDR2 is SMNVEV (reference sequence). There are 14 residues in the CDR3. The data were produced by immunoSEQ multiplex PCR, yet TCRdb's version contains in-frame clones alone and is incomplete. The sample records about 92,000 clones, about nine tenths being singletons. This material consisted of peripheral blood, taken on day 0 of AZD1222 vaccination. The sequence derives from an adult in good health. The chain has TRBV27 and TRBJ1-2; no clear D gene. The CDR3 sequence: CASRRTGLENGYTF. As DNA, the CDR3 is TGTGCCAGTCGTCGCACCGGCCTGGAGAATGGCTACACCTTC.